The 18 T cell receptor beta chains given below trace back to one sample, sequenced in a study of tumor T cells in aggressive B-cell lymphoma. Produced via immunoSEQ multiplex PCR; TCRdb's table is partial and in-frame only. The sample includes 10,000 or so clones, roughly 85% of them seen just once. The sequenced material came from tumor tissue. The source is an adult with diffuse large B cell lymphoma.

V usage is TRBV6-1 and J usage is TRBJ2-5; 7 bases are a match to TRBD1. The J segment lost 5 bases and the V segment lost 0 bases, leaving 9 bases of the junction unmatched. The germline CDR1 and CDR2 sequences are MNHNS and SASEGT. The CDR3 extends over 16 amino acids. The CDR3 protein is CASSEARVIRGETQYF. CDR3 DNA sequence: TGTGCCAGCAGTGAAGCGAGAGTTATCAGGGGGGAGACCCAGTACTTC.

The chain carries TRBV7-9 and TRBJ1-2; D perhaps matches TRBD1 (5 bases). The CDR3 has 15 residues. V was clipped by 6 bases and J by 8 bases, with 22 bases between them. Germline V CDR1 and CDR2: SEHNR, FQNEAQ (reference sequence). The CDR3 nucleotides read TGTGCCAGCAGATCCTCGGGGGAAGGGCCAAAAGGCTACACCTTC. It specifies CASRSSGEGPKGYTF.

V gene TRBV11-3 combines with J gene TRBJ2-7; D unresolved. V was clipped by 1 base and J by 3 bases, with 7 bases between them. The CDR3 sequence is 13 residues long. Germline V lookup: CDR1 SGHNT, CDR2 YENEEA. CDR3 protein: CASSLGAVYEQYF. The CDR3 DNA follows: TGTGCCAGCAGCTTAGGGGCAGTCTACGAGCAGTACTTC.

The V and J genes are TRBV19 and TRBJ2-7, with 9 bases lining up with TRBD1. The ends lost 4 bases at V and 2 bases at J; junction bases unmatched: 6. Germline V lookup: CDR1 LNHDA, CDR2 SQIVND (reference sequence). The CDR3 contains 15 residues. The CDR3 sequence is CASSTRGTGTYEQYF. CDR3 DNA sequence: TGTGCCAGTAGTACGAGGGGGACAGGGACCTACGAGCAGTACTTC.

This chain links TRBV28 with TRBJ1-6, with unresolved D. The CDR3 contains 13 residues. V was clipped by 5 bases and J by 10 bases, with 12 bases between them. Looked up from germline, CDR1 is MDHEN and CDR2 is SYDVKM. Here the CDR3 reads CASSLPVSSPLHF. CDR3 DNA: TGTGCCAGCAGTCTTCCAGTTTCGTCACCCCTCCACTTT.

The chain recombines TRBV5-1 with TRBJ2-7, with TRBD1 identical over 9 bases. This CDR3 is built from 14 residues. The V segment lost 5 bases and the J segment 6 bases; nucleotides outside the gene matches: 9. From germline, CDR1 is SGHRS and CDR2 YFSETQ. CDR3 DNA: TGCGCCAGCAGTGGCGGGACAGGGATTAGCGAGCAGTACTTC. It specifies CASSGGTGISEQYF.

V and J are TRBV7-9 and TRBJ2-4; a weak D match, TRBD2 (5 bases). V lost 5 bases to trimming and J lost 3 bases, with 17 bases between them. From germline, CDR1 is SEHNR and CDR2 FQNEAQ (reference sequence). CDR3 size: 16 residues. CDR3 residues: CASSREDLLVKNIQYF. As DNA, the CDR3 is TGTGCCAGCAGCCGTGAGGACTTGCTAGTCAAAAACATTCAGTACTTC.

J is TRBJ1-1 and V is TRBV4-1; 7 bases are shared with TRBD1. Per germline, CDR1 MGHRA and CDR2 YSYEKL. The CDR3 is 16 amino acids. The junction had 8 bases not matched to a gene; V was cut back by 4 bases and J by 0 bases. CDR3 sequence (DNA): TGCGCCAGCAGCCCCCAATCCGGGACAGTGAACACTGAAGCTTTCTTT. Amino acid sequence: CASSPQSGTVNTEAFF.

A few counts support this clone. The chain joins TRBV4-1 to TRBJ2-4; 9 bases are a match to TRBD1. Germline values: CDR1 MGHRA, CDR2 YSYEKL. V lost 1 base, J lost 7 bases, and 5 bases stayed unmatched. There are 15 residues in the CDR3. The CDR3 here is CASSQGYGTGNIQYF. CDR3 DNA: TGCGCCAGCAGCCAAGGATACGGGACAGGGAACATTCAGTACTTC.

The chain is built from TRBV5-4 and TRBJ2-5; no clear D. Trimming shortened V by 2 bases and J by 1 base, and 9 bases separated the two germline ends. This CDR3 spans 14 amino acids. The germline V gene encodes CDR1 SGHNT and CDR2 YYREEE (reference sequence). In DNA form, the CDR3 reads TGTGCCAGCAGCTTTTCAGTAACCCAAGAGACCCAGTACTTC. This sequence encodes CASSFSVTQETQYF.

This chain uses TRBV29-1 with TRBJ2-7; unclear D gene. The CDR3 covers 12 residues. V dropped 3 bases and J dropped 6 bases, with 12 bases sitting between them. The germline gives CDR1 SQVTM, CDR2 ANQGSEA. This CDR3 is CSVDGITGEQYF. DNA of the CDR3: TGCAGCGTTGATGGTATTACGGGCGAGCAGTACTTC.

The chain recombines TRBV11-2 with TRBJ2-3; TRBD2 matches at 13 bases. The germline CDR1 and CDR2 sequences are SGHAT and FQNNGV. The CDR3 is 16 residues long. V gave up 6 bases and J gave up 3 bases; unmatched junction bases: 6. As DNA, the CDR3 is TGTGCCAGCAGTCGGACTAGCGGGAGTGGGACAGATACGCAGTATTTT. It encodes CASSRTSGSGTDTQYF.

This sequence joins TRBV30 and TRBJ2-3; D is ambiguous. The V gene's germline CDR1 is GTSNPN and CDR2 SVGIG (reference sequence). Trimming took off 0 bases at V and 2 bases at J, with 12 bases between the two ends. This CDR3 is 15 amino acids long. The CDR3 is CAWSVSDWHTDTQYF. Written as DNA, the CDR3 is TGTGCCTGGAGTGTAAGTGATTGGCACACAGATACGCAGTATTTT.

V is TRBV6-5 and J is TRBJ2-7; weak D call: TRBD2 (5 bases). V lost 7 bases and J lost 2, with 15 bases in between. The CDR3 is 14 amino acids. The germline V gene has CDR1 MNHEY and CDR2 SVGAGI. CDR3 in amino acids: CASKPGLGAYEQYF. DNA for the CDR3: TGTGCCAGCAAACCAGGCCTCGGGGCCTACGAGCAGTACTTC.

The chain recombines TRBV5-1 with TRBJ2-7; possibly TRBD2 for D (6 bases). The germline gives CDR1 SGHRS, CDR2 YFSETQ. V shed 4 bases and J shed 0 bases, with 11 bases lying between them. The length of the CDR3 is 14 residues. The CDR3 sequence: CASSQDGSSYEQYF. The CDR3, as DNA: TGCGCCAGCAGCCAGGACGGGAGCTCCTACGAGCAGTACTTC. The variable domain in full, completed from reference TRBV5-1 and TRBJ2-7, reads KAGVTQTPRYLIKTRGQQVTLSCSPISGHRSVSWYQQTPGQGLQFLFEYFSETQRNKGNFPGRFSGRQFSNSRSEMNVSTLELGDSALYLCASSQDGSSYEQYFGPGTRLTVT.

This CDR3 is CASSLASDRGRPEAFF. CDR3 coding DNA: TGTGCCAGCAGCTTAGCGTCGGACAGGGGACGGCCTGAAGCTTTCTTT. V gene TRBV7-9 combines with J gene TRBJ1-1; 9 bases line up with TRBD1. Germline CDR1 and CDR2: SEHNR and FQNEAQ (reference sequence). The junction had 8 bases not matched to a gene; V was cut back by 0 bases and J by 6 bases. This CDR3 is built from 16 residues.

This chain uses TRBV19 with TRBJ1-5; 8 bases agree with TRBD1. V shed 3 bases and J 6 bases; nucleotides not matched to a gene: 10. CDR1 and CDR2 (germline): LNHDA, SQIVND (reference sequence). The CDR3 has 16 residues. CDR3 loop: CASSILPLQGGQPQHF. Here the CDR3 DNA reads TGTGCCAGTAGTATCCTCCCCCTACAGGGGGGTCAGCCCCAGCATTTT.

This chain joins TRBV28 and TRBJ1-5; no clear D gene. V was shortened by 3 bases and J by 4 bases, with 10 bases between the two germline ends. The CDR3 loop spans 14 amino acids. The germline V gene has CDR1 MDHEN and CDR2 SYDVKM. CDR3 residues: CASSFAVKNQPQHF. DNA of the CDR3: TGTGCCAGCAGTTTTGCGGTAAAGAATCAGCCCCAGCATTTT.